This TCR beta chain appears in the sequencing data of a study of spatial heterogeneity in lung cancer. The wider study: The study observed each unique TCR and UMI combination more than ten times on average in raw reads.

General observations from the study: In blood, ubiquitous expanded tumor TCRs appeared more at resection than follow-up.

This clonotype was recorded many times. The antigen is unknown. Time point in this sample: blood at routine non-recurrence follow-up after resection. Sequencing was performed on whole RNA extracted from tumor and nontumor lung tissue, or from frozen PBMC, and the material was left unsorted. The CDR3 has 14 residues. Per germline, CDR1 SNHLY and CDR2 FYNNEI. The V gene lost 8 bases and the J gene lost 6 bases, with 16 bases spanning the gap. MiXCR, applied by TCRdb to the 5' RACE reads, yields one record per CDR3 protein. Seen here are about 50,000 distinct CDR3 sequences, 7.4% observed once, and the top ten hold around 38%.

V is TRBV2 and J is TRBJ2-2; possibly TRBD1 for D (5 bases). Sequenced here: PBMCs, sampled at follow-up. The sequence came from a female donor with early-stage non-small cell lung cancer. CDR3 residues: CASRSDGQSGELFF. The CDR3 coding sequence is TGTGCCAGCCGTTCTGACGGACAATCCGGGGAGCTGTTTTTT.